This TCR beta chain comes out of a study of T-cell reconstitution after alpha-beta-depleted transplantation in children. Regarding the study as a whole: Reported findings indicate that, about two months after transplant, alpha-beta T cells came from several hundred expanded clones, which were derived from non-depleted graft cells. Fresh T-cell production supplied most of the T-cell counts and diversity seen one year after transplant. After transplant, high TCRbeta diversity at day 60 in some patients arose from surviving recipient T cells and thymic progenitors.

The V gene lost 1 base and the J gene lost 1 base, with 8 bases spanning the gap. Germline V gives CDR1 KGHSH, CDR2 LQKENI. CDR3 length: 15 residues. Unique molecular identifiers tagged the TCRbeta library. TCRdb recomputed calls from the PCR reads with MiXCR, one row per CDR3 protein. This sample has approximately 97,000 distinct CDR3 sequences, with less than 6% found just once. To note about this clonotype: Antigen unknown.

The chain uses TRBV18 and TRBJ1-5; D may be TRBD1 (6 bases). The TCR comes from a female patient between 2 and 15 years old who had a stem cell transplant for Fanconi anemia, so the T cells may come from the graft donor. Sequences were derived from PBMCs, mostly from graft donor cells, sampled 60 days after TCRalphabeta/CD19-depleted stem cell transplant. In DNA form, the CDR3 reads TGTGCCAGCTCACCACAGGGGGGGAGCAATCAGCCCCAGCATTTT. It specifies CASSPQGGSNQPQHF.